Presented here are 7 T cell receptor beta chains from one specimen sequenced in a study of T cells after yellow fever vaccination. TCRdb re-called the 5' RACE reads through MiXCR, storing one row per CDR3 protein. The data show under 700,000 distinct CDR3 sequences, less than 20% seen once. Sequenced here: PBMCs, sampled 4 to 6 days after the first yellow fever vaccination. These receptors came from a man aged 18 to 30 who received the YFV17D yellow fever vaccine.

The gene calls are TRBV7-9 and TRBJ1-6; D ambiguous. Germline lookup yields CDR1 SEHNR and CDR2 FQNEAQ (reference sequence). V was cut by 4 bases and J by 7 bases, with 5 bases left in between. The CDR3 covers 12 residues. CDR3 in amino acids: CASSSENSPLHF. The DNA for the CDR3 is TGTGCCAGCAGCTCCGAGAATTCACCCCTCCACTTT.

This clonotype was counted a few times. The gene calls are TRBV11-2 and TRBJ2-1; the match to TRBD1 covers 9 bases. This CDR3 is built from 13 residues. Germline lookup yields CDR1 SGHAT and CDR2 FQNNGV. V lost 6 bases, J lost 8 bases, and 5 bases stayed unmatched. This CDR3 reads CASRRTGDHEQFF. The DNA of the CDR3 is TGTGCCAGCAGAAGGACAGGGGACCATGAGCAGTTCTTC. The complete variable domain, with remaining parts taken from reference TRBV11-2 and TRBJ2-1, reads EAGVAQSPRYKIIEKRQSVAFWCNPISGHATLYWYQQILGQGPKLLIQFQNNGVVDDSQLPKDRFSAERLKGVDSTLKIQPAKLEDSAVYLCASRRTGDHEQFFGPGTRLTVL.

This clonotype was counted only a few times. The J gene is TRBJ1-2, the V gene TRBV4-1, with D possibly matching TRBD1 (6 bases). The CDR3 spans 15 residues. The germline CDR1 and CDR2 sequences are MGHRA and YSYEKL. The germline V and J ends were trimmed by 0 bases and 4 bases, with 12 bases remaining between them. The DNA for the CDR3 is TGCGCCAGCAGCCAAGATATGGGGGGCGTCTATGGCTACACCTTC. This translates into CASSQDMGGVYGYTF.

This clonotype was seen more than once but under ten times. This chain uses TRBV24-1 with TRBJ2-1, with 10 bases matching TRBD2. Germline lookup yields CDR1 KGHDR and CDR2 SFDVKD. CDR3 size: 14 residues. The J segment lost 7 bases and the V segment lost 5 bases, leaving 4 bases of the junction unmatched. CDR3 in amino acids: CATSVSAGGNEQFF. For the CDR3, the DNA is TGTGCCACCAGTGTTTCAGCGGGGGGGAATGAGCAGTTCTTC.

This rearrangement joins TRBV4-1 to TRBJ2-3; D uncertain. V was shortened by 6 bases and J by 10 bases, with 29 bases between the two germline ends. This CDR3 contains 17 residues. Per germline, CDR1 MGHRA and CDR2 YSYEKL. The CDR3 loop reads CASSQPENGPRQGAQYF. CDR3 nucleotides: TGCGCCAGCAGTCAACCGGAAAATGGGCCCAGGCAAGGAGCGCAGTATTTT.

This chain links TRBV19 with TRBJ1-2; D is ambiguous. The CDR3 contains 11 residues. Germline V gene sequence: CDR1 LNHDA, CDR2 SQIVND (reference sequence). V shed 4 bases and J shed 5 bases, with 5 bases lying between them. The CDR3 DNA is TGTGCCAGTAGTAAGGTTTATGGCTACACCTTC. Amino acid sequence: CASSKVYGYTF. The entire variable domain, with the rest obtained from reference TRBV19 and TRBJ1-2, is as follows: DGGITQSPKYLFRKEGQNVTLSCEQNLNHDAMYWYRQDPGQGLRLIYYSQIVNDFQKGDIAEGYSVSREKKESFPLTVTSAQKNPTAFYLCASSKVYGYTFGSGTRLTVV.

The chain links TRBV24-1 to TRBJ2-5; D may be TRBD1 (6 bases). V lost 9 bases and J lost 0, with 10 bases in between. The CDR3 is 13 residues long. Germline-derived CDR1 and CDR2 are KGHDR and SFDVKD. DNA of the CDR3: TGTGCCACCCGCTGGGACAACCAAGAGACCCAGTACTTC. Translation: CATRWDNQETQYF.